This T cell receptor (beta chain) was documented in a study of shared clonotypes between healthy human individuals. On the study more broadly: Three plates each covered CD4 naive and memory; CD8 naive two, CD8 memory one.

Concerning this clone: Distinct nucleotide sequences in the sample also encode this CDR3.

Using immunoSEQ multiplex PCR, the repertoire was profiled, and TCRdb retains in-frame clones only, with some absent. The sample holds millions of clones; approximately 94% are singletons and the top ten take 0.13% to 0.15%. This CDR3 comprises 14 residues. V lost 4 bases and J 0 bases, leaving 6 bases between the germline ends. Germline CDR1 and CDR2: KGHSH and LQKENI. The rearrangement joins TRBV18 to TRBJ1-4, with D tentatively TRBD1 (5 bases). The TCR comes from a man aged 18 to 35 in good health. The sample was naive CD4+ T cells sorted from blood. Subset denoted: CD45RA+ positively selected. CDR3: CASSRGSTNEKLFF. CDR3 bases: TGTGCCAGCTCACGGGGGTCAACTAATGAAAAACTGTTTTTT.